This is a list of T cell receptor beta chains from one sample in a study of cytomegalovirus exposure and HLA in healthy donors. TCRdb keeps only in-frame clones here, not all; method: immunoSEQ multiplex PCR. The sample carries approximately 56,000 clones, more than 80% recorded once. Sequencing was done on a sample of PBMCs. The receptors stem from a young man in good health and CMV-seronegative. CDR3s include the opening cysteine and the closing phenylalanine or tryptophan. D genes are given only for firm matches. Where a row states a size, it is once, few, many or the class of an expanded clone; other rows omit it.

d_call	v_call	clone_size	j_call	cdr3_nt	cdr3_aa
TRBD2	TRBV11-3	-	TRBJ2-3	TGTGCCAGCAGCTTAGGGCGGGAGGCAGATACGCAGTATTTT	CASSLGREADTQYF
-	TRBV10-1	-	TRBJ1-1	TGCGCCAGCAGTGGGGCAGGGGTGAACACTGAAGCTTTCTTT	CASSGAGVNTEAFF
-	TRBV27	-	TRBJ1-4	TGTGCCAGCAGTTTGGGGGGGAATGAAAAACTGTTTTTT	CASSLGGNEKLFF
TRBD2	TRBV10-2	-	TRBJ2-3	TGCGCCAGCGGGGGGGGACTTACAGATACGCAGTATTTT	CASGGGLTDTQYF
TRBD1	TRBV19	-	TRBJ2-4	TGTGCCAGTAGTCCTCGGACAGGGGTAAACATTCAGTACTTC	CASSPRTGVNIQYF
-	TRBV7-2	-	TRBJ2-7	TGTGCCAGCAGCTCCGACACCTTTTCCTACGAGCAGTACTTC	CASSSDTFSYEQYF
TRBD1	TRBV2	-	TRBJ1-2	TGTGCCAGCCTAGGGACAGGGAATGGCTACACCTTC	CASLGTGNGYTF
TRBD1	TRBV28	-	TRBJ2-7	TGTGCCAGCAGCCCCGCCTCAGGGGGTGACTACGAGCAGTACTTC	CASSPASGGDYEQYF
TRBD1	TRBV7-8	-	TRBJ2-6	TGTGCCAGCAGCCGGGACAGGGGCTCTGGGGCCAACGTCCTGACTTTC	CASSRDRGSGANVLTF
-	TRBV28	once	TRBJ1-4	TGTGCCAGCAGTTTCAGGGCTACGGTTGAAAAACTGTTTTTT	CASSFRATVEKLFF
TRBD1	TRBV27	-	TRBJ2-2	TGTGCCAGCAGTTGGCAGGGGGCATCCGGGGAGCTGTTTTTT	CASSWQGASGELFF
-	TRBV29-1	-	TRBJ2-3	TGCAGCGTTCTCCAGGGTGTGGGCACAGATACGCAGTATTTT	CSVLQGVGTDTQYF
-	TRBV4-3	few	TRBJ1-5	TGCGCCAGCAGCCAAGTCACGGGACACTCAAATCAGCCCCAGCATTTT	CASSQVTGHSNQPQHF
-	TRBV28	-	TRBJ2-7	TGTGCCAGCAGTTTGGGCCCATCTAGCGACGAGCAGTACTTC	CASSLGPSSDEQYF
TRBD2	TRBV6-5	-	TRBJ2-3	TGTGCCAGCAGCAACAGCGGGAATACGCAGTATTTT	CASSNSGNTQYF
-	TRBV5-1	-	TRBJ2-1	TGCGCCAGCAGCCTGGCTGTCGAGGGCAATGAGCAGTTCTTC	CASSLAVEGNEQFF
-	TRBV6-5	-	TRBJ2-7	TGTGCCAGCGGGGAGGACGGATACGAGCAGTACTTC	CASGEDGYEQYF
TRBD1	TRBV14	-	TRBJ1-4	TGTGCCAGCAGCCAGAGGACAGGGCACGCTGAAAAACTGTTTTTT	CASSQRTGHAEKLFF
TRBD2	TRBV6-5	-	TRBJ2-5	TGTGCCAGCAGTCAACCACGGACTAGTGGGGAGACCCAGTACTTC	CASSQPRTSGETQYF
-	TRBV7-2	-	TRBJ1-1	TGTGCCAGCAGCTTAGGACTCTTAGTTCAGAACACTGAAGCTTTCTTT	CASSLGLLVQNTEAFF
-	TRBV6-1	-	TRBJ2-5	TGTGCCAGCAGTGAACAGGAGACCCAGTACTTC	CASSEQETQYF
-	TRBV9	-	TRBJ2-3	TGTGCCAGCAGCGTAGGGGATCTGGGGAGGATAGATACGCAGTATTTT	CASSVGDLGRIDTQYF
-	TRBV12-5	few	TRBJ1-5	TGTGCTAGTGGTTTGGGAGATCAGCCCCAGCATTTT	CASGLGDQPQHF
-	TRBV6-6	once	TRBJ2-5	TGTGCCAGCAGTCCGCAGGCCCAAGAGACCCAGTACTTC	CASSPQAQETQYF